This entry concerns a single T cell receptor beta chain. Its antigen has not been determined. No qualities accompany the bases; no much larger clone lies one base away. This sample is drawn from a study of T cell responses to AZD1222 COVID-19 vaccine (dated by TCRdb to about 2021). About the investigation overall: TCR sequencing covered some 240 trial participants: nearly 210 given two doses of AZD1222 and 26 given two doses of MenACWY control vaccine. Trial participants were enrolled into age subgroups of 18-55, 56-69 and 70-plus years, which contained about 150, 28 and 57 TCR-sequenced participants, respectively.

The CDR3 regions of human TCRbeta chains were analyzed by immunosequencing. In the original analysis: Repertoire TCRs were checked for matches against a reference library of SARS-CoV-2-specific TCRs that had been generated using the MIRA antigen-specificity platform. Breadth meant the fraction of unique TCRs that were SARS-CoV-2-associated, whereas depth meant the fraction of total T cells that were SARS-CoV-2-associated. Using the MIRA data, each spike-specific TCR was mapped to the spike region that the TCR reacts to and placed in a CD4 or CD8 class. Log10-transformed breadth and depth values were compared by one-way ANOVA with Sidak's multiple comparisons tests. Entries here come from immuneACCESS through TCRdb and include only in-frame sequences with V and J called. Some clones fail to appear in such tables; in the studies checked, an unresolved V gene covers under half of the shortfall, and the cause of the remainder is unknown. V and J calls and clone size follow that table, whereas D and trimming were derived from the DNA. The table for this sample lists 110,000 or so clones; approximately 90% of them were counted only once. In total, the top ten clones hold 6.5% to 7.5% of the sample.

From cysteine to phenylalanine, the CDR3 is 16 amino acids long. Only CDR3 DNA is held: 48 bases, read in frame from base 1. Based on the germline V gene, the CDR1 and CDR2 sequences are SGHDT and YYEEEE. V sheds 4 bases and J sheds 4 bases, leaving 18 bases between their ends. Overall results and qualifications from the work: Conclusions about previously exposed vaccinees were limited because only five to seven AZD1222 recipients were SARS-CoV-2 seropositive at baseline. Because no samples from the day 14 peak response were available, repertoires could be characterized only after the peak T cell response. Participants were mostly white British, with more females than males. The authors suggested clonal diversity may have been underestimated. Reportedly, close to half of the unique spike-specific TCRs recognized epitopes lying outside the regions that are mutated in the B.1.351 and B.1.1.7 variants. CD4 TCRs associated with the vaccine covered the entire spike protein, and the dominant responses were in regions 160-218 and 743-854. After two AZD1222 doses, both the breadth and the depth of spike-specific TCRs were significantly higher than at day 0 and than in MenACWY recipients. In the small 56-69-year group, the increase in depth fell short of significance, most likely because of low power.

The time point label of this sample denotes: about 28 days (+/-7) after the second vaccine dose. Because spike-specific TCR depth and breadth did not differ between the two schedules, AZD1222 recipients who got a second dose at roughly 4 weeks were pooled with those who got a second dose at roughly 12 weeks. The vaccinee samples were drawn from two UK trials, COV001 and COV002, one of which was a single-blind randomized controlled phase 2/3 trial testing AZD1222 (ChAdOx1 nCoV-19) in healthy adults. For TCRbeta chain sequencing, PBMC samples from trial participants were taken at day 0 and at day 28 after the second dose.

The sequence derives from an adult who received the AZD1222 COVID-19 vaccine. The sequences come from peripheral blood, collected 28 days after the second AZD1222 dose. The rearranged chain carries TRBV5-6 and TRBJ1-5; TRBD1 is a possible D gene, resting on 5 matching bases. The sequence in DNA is TGTGCCAGCAGCCCGCTTCGTGACAGCGGGAATCAGCCCCAGCATTTT. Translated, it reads CASSPLRDSGNQPQHF.